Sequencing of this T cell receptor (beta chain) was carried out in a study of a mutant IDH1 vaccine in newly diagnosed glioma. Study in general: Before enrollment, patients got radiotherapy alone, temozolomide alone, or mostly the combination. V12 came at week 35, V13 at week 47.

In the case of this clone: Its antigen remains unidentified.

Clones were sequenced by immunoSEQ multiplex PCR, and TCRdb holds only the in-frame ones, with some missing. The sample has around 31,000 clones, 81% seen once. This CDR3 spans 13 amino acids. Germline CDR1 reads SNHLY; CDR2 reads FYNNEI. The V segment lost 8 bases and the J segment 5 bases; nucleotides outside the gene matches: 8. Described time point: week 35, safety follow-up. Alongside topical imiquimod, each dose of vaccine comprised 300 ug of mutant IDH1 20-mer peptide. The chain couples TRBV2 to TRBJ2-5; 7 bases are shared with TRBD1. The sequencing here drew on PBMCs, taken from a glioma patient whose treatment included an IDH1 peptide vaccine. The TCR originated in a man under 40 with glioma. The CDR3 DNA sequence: TGTGCCAGCTTTAGACAGGGAGTGGAGACCCAGTACTTC. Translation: CASFRQGVETQYF.